This TCR beta chain stems from a study of T cell responses to AZD1222 COVID-19 vaccine. Study context: Second-dose timings of about 4 or about 12 weeks were pooled. Overall study results and limits: The study found Spike-specific TCR breadth and depth rose after two AZD1222 doses.

This CDR3 contains 14 residues. Trimming took off 3 bases at V and 5 bases at J, with 10 bases between the two ends. Germline CDR1 MNHEY, CDR2 SVGEGT. On this clone: Its antigen is undetermined.

Profiled with immunoSEQ multiplex PCR; TCRdb holds only in-frame clones, not every one. There are approximately 100,000 clones in the sample; about nine tenths occur only once, and over 4% lies in the top ten. The TCR sequence derives from an adult in good health. The sequences come from peripheral blood, collected on day 0 of AZD1222 vaccination. V gene TRBV6-2 or TRBV6-3 combines with J gene TRBJ1-4, with unresolved D. CDR3 DNA: TGTGCCAGCAGTTATGCCAAGGAGAATGAAAAACTGTTTTTT. Amino acids: CASSYAKENEKLFF.